The T cell receptor (beta chain) described here comes from a study of shared clonotypes between healthy human individuals. Sequencing was performed with immunoSEQ multiplex PCR; in TCRdb, only in-frame clones are kept and a portion is missing. The repertoire has over a million clones, 95% to 99% of them found once; the top ten carry less than 0.55%. Study outcomes and limitations: Apart from blood, nothing was sampled; tissue repertoires likely differ.

CDR3 size: 15 residues. V shed 0 bases and J 5 bases; nucleotides not matched to a gene: 7. CDR1 SGHRS and CDR2 YFSETQ come from the germline V gene. A remark on this clone: Its antigen is not identified.

This TCR derives from a man aged 25 to 40 in good health. The sample taken for sequencing was naive CD4+ T cells sorted from blood. The subset was: CD45RA+ positively selected. The rearrangement joins TRBV5-1 to TRBJ2-5, with 7 bases aligning to TRBD1. The DNA for the CDR3 is TGCGCCAGCAGCTTGGGAGGACAGGCCGGGGAGACCCAGTACTTC. It codes for CASSLGGQAGETQYF.